A single sample is the source of the 8 T cell receptor beta chains below, sequenced in a study of shared clonotypes between healthy human individuals. Generated by immunoSEQ multiplex PCR, the TCRdb table keeps only in-frame clones and is missing some. The data contain about 2.4 million clones, over 85% of them singletons. Sequenced input: naive CD4+ T cells sorted from blood. Subset reported: CD45RA+ positively selected. All receptors come from a young man in good health.

This clone came up a few times. The chain links TRBV30 to TRBJ1-1; D is perhaps TRBD1 (5 bases). Trimming cost V 1 base and J 2 bases, with 14 bases left between them. This CDR3 is 15 amino acids long. Germline V lookup: CDR1 GTSNPN, CDR2 SVGIG (reference sequence). The CDR3 coding sequence is TGTGCCTGGAGTGCTCTCGGGACGGTCAACACTGAAGCTTTCTTT. Its protein product is CAWSALGTVNTEAFF.

The chain employs TRBV9 and TRBJ1-3, with D possibly TRBD1 on 6 matching bases. Trimming removed 0 bases from V and 4 bases from J, with 11 bases in between. Germline-derived CDR1 and CDR2 are SGDLS and YYNGEE. This CDR3 contains 15 residues. The CDR3 DNA follows: TGTGCCAGCAGCGTAGAGGCAGGGGAAGGAAACACCATATATTTT. It codes for CASSVEAGEGNTIYF. Based on the CDR3 plus reference TRBV9 and TRBJ1-3, the full variable domain is DSGVTQTPKHLITATGQRVTLRCSPRSGDLSVYWYQQSLDQGLQFLIQYYNGEERAKGNILERFSAQQFPDLHSELNLSSLELGDSALYFCASSVEAGEGNTIYFGEGSWLTVV.

The chain has TRBV2 and TRBJ2-7, with no clear D. The CDR3 covers 13 residues. Trimming removed 5 bases at V and 1 base at J, with 9 bases between. Germline CDR1 is SNHLY and CDR2 is FYNNEI. CDR3 bases: TGTGCCAGCAGTATCGGACGGTCCTACGAGCAGTACTTC. It codes for CASSIGRSYEQYF.

J is TRBJ1-2 and V is TRBV7-2; 7 bases match TRBD1. Germline loops: CDR1 SGHTA, CDR2 FQGNSA. The CDR3 is 15 residues long. J was trimmed by 6 bases and V by 6 bases; bases with no gene match: 13. The CDR3 sequence is CASSPSTGFMDGYTF. DNA of the CDR3: TGTGCCAGCAGTCCATCGACAGGGTTTATGGATGGCTACACCTTC.

The chain links TRBV4-1 to TRBJ2-3, with TRBD1 matching over 7 bases. The CDR3 contains 15 residues. V lost 4 bases and J lost 5; bases outside the gene matches: 9. CDR1 MGHRA and CDR2 YSYEKL come from the germline V gene. CDR3 DNA sequence: TGCGCCAGCAGCCCACTTGACAGGGATGAAGATACGCAGTATTTT. As protein: CASSPLDRDEDTQYF.

This chain uses TRBV27 with TRBJ2-7; 7 bases match TRBD2. J gave up 2 bases and V 5 bases, and 6 bases lay outside the gene matches. The CDR3 covers 14 residues. Germline CDR1 MNHEY, CDR2 SMNVEV (reference sequence). The CDR3 region is CASSPTSAPYEQYF. CDR3 in DNA: TGTGCCAGCAGTCCCACTAGCGCTCCCTACGAGCAGTACTTC.

The chain couples TRBV28 to TRBJ1-1, with TRBD1 as a possible D gene (6 bases). Germline CDR1 is MDHEN and CDR2 is SYDVKM. The V and J ends lost 5 bases and 1 base respectively, with 14 bases between them. The CDR3 has 15 residues. CDR3: CASSPHRAPNTEAFF. The CDR3 nucleotides read TGTGCCAGCAGTCCACACAGGGCCCCGAACACTGAAGCTTTCTTT. Full variable domain (remainder filled in from reference TRBV28 and TRBJ1-1): DVKVTQSSRYLVKRTGEKVFLECVQDMDHENMFWYRQDPGLGLRLIYFSYDVKMKEKGDIPEGYSVSREKKERFSLILESASTNQTSMYLCASSPHRAPNTEAFFGQGTRLTVV.

The chain combines TRBV21-1 with TRBJ1-5; TRBD1 reflects the table's D call only, with no check against the DNA. TRBV21-1 is given as a pseudogene. CDR3 length equals 15 residues. The CDR3 protein is CASRRAWTDNQPQHF. In nucleotides, the CDR3 is TGTGCCAGCAGGAGAGCTTGGACAGACAATCAGCCCCAGCATTTT.